In its sample, the clone carrying this T cell receptor beta chain was seen once. Assay: immunoSEQ multiplex PCR; the TCRdb copy retains only in-frame clones and omits some. The sample holds some 90,000 clones; more than 75% are singletons and the top ten take around 19%. The source of the sample is a study of identifying expanded T cells in peripheral blood. Germline CDR1 SGHNT, CDR2 YENEEA. V lost 4 bases and J 0 bases, leaving 4 bases between the germline ends. The CDR3 totals 13 residues. This clonotype was obtained from a person between 18 and 75 years old in good health. The V gene is TRBV11-3, the J gene TRBJ1-3; D is ambiguous. Sequenced material: blood. For the CDR3, the DNA is TGTGCCAGCAGCTCCGACTCTGGAAACACCATATATTTT. Amino acids: CASSSDSGNTIYF.